Detailed here is one TCR beta chain. Its antigen is not identified. The data belong to a study of cytomegalovirus exposure and HLA in healthy donors. The study's findings and limits: A missense variant in DCLRE1C was later tied to TCR beta V- and J-gene trimming.

Primers for the PCR totalled 60 Vbeta and 13 Jbeta. Clones were read by immunoSEQ multiplex PCR, and TCRdb kept only the in-frame ones, dropping some. Found here are roughly 200,000 clones, over 75% of them singletons; the top ten hold over 2%. The germline V and J ends were trimmed by 2 bases and 2 bases, with 18 bases remaining between them. CDR3 size: 17 residues. Germline V lookup: CDR1 ENHRY, CDR2 SYGVKD. The gene calls are TRBV10-3 and TRBJ1-1; tentative D call: TRBD1 (6 bases). The sequence was collected from a man aged 60-69 years in good health and CMV-seronegative. Sequencing was done on a sample of PBMCs. This CDR3 is CAISEARGLPGNTEAFF. CDR3 in DNA: TGTGCCATCAGTGAGGCCAGGGGCCTACCTGGTAACACTGAAGCTTTCTTT.